Shown below are 13 T cell receptor beta chains from a single sample sequenced in a study of cytomegalovirus exposure and HLA in healthy donors. This table comes from immunoSEQ multiplex PCR, and its TCRdb copy is limited to in-frame clones, with some not included. This table has over 200,000 clones, about nine tenths appearing once. Sequences were obtained from PBMCs. These receptors were taken from a woman between 25 and 40 years old in good health and CMV-seronegative.

The genes are TRBV27 and TRBJ2-4; 10 bases map to TRBD1. V lost 2 bases to trimming and J lost 1 base; unmatched junction nucleotides: 8. Germline V gene lookup returns CDR1 MNHEY and CDR2 SMNVEV (reference sequence). The CDR3 consists of 18 residues. The CDR3 is CASSLRDRGSDAKNIQYF. The CDR3, as DNA: TGTGCCAGCAGTTTAAGGGACAGGGGTAGTGATGCCAAAAACATTCAGTACTTC.

V and J are TRBV6-5 and TRBJ1-1; D is perhaps TRBD1 (5 bases). The CDR3 sequence is 15 residues long. Per the germline V gene, CDR1 is MNHEY and CDR2 is SVGAGI. Between the trimmed V and J ends, which lost 7 bases and 3 bases, there was a span of 18 bases. The CDR3 DNA reads as TGTGCCAGCACCCCCAGCCTCGGACATCACACTGAAGCTTTCTTT. Translation gives CASTPSLGHHTEAFF.

A word on this clone: At the DNA level, this CDR3 is encoded by other sequences in the same sample as well. The genes are TRBV5-1 and TRBJ1-2; D remains ambiguous. Trimming left V 0 bases short and J 2 bases short, with 5 bases between. CDR3 length equals 13 residues. The germline V gene has CDR1 SGHRS and CDR2 YFSETQ. CDR3 coding DNA: TGCGCCAGCAGCTTGGCGGGGAACTATGGCTACACCTTC. It is translated as CASSLAGNYGYTF.

This rearrangement joins TRBV30 to TRBJ1-3, with 7 bases identical to TRBD1. The CDR3 extends over 15 amino acids. Germline CDR1 reads GTSNPN; CDR2 reads SVGIG (reference sequence). V lost 4 bases and J lost 6; bases outside the gene matches: 12. The CDR3 reads CAWKSTGTEKNTIYF. Written as DNA, the CDR3 is TGTGCCTGGAAATCAACCGGGACAGAGAAAAACACCATATATTTT.

The V gene is TRBV4-1, the J gene TRBJ1-5; no definite D call. The CDR3 is 15 residues long. The V gene lost 5 bases and the J gene lost 0 bases, with 11 bases spanning the gap. CDR1 is MGHRA, CDR2 YSYEKL, per germline. CDR3 nucleotide sequence: TGCGCCAGCAGCTTCGGTCAGTATAGCAATCAGCCCCAGCATTTT. It encodes CASSFGQYSNQPQHF.

The chain employs TRBV19 and TRBJ2-6, with D possibly matching TRBD1 (5 bases). V was clipped by 8 bases and J by 2 bases, with 19 bases between them. Germline values: CDR1 LNHDA, CDR2 SQIVND (reference sequence). The CDR3 spans 17 residues. CDR3 sequence: CASGTRGGVAGANVLTF. DNA for the CDR3: TGTGCCAGTGGAACAAGGGGCGGCGTGGCTGGGGCCAACGTCCTGACTTTC.

This clone was seen a few times. The DNA of the CDR3 is TGCGCCAGCGGGCATCCGGGACAGCTGAACACTGAAGCTTTCTTT. This codes for CASGHPGQLNTEAFF. The chain carries TRBV10-2 and TRBJ1-1, with 7 bases aligning to TRBD1. V was clipped by 8 bases and J by 0 bases; unmatched bases: 9. Per germline, CDR1 WSHSY and CDR2 SAAADI. The CDR3 spans 15 residues.

The chain couples TRBV25-1 to TRBJ2-7; TRBD1 matches 8 bases. J gave up 2 bases and V 11 bases, and 8 bases lay outside the gene matches. This CDR3 has 13 amino acids. CDR1 is MGHDK, CDR2 SYGVNS, per germline. CDR3 DNA sequence: TGTGCCTCCACCGGGACAGGCGCCTACGAGCAGTACTTC. It specifies CASTGTGAYEQYF.

The genes are TRBV27 and TRBJ2-3; 7 nucleotides align to TRBD2. The germline V gene has CDR1 MNHEY and CDR2 SMNVEV (reference sequence). The CDR3 sequence is 18 residues long. Losses at the gene ends were 6 bases for V and 0 bases for J; bases not matched to a gene: 15. CDR3 sequence (DNA): TGTGCCAGCAGCCCTCACCGCGGGAGCGCCTTCAGCACAGATACGCAGTATTTT. As protein: CASSPHRGSAFSTDTQYF.

This chain connects TRBV6-5 to TRBJ1-2; D is unresolved. The germline V gene encodes CDR1 MNHEY and CDR2 SVGAGI. The CDR3 runs to 13 residues. Trimming removed 5 bases at V and 1 base at J, with 8 bases between. For the CDR3, the DNA is TGTGCCAGCAGTCCGACGGTTAACTATGGCTACACCTTC. It is translated as CASSPTVNYGYTF.

This chain uses TRBV10-2 with TRBJ2-7; 7 bases map to TRBD1. Losses at the gene ends were 6 bases for V and 4 bases for J; bases not matched to a gene: 15. CDR3 length: 16 amino acids. Germline assignment: CDR1 WSHSY and CDR2 SAAADI. The DNA for the CDR3 is TGCGCCAGCAGACCCCACCTTGACAGGGAAGGGTACGAGCAGTACTTC. It codes for CASRPHLDREGYEQYF.

J is TRBJ2-7 and V is TRBV19, with 9 positions matching TRBD2. In germline, CDR1 is LNHDA, CDR2 SQIVND (reference sequence). This CDR3 spans 14 amino acids. V lost 7 bases, J lost 1 base, and 5 bases stayed unmatched. CDR3 nucleotide sequence: TGTGCCAGTACCGCGGGAGGGCGATCCTACGAGCAGTACTTC. It yields the protein CASTAGGRSYEQYF.

V gene TRBV25-1 combines with J gene TRBJ2-3, with unresolved D. The V end lost 2 bases, the J end lost 4 bases, and 4 bases lay between the germline ends. Germline V lookup: CDR1 MGHDK, CDR2 SYGVNS. The CDR3 has 12 residues. The CDR3 spells CASSEEADTQYF. The CDR3 region has the DNA TGTGCCAGCAGTGAAGAGGCAGATACGCAGTATTTT.